This T cell receptor (beta chain) was sequenced in a study of T cells in Graves' hyperthyroidism and ophthalmopathy. Study background: Blood from the periphery was taken at initial diagnosis, before any treatment.

About this clonotype: The antigen is unknown.

Amplified TCR beta CDR3 regions came from RNA transcripts. The HTBI primer set drove a first-round RT-PCR of the TCR CDR3. TCRdb reprocessed the multiplex PCR reads via MiXCR and lists one record per CDR3 protein. The sample shows about 740,000 distinct CDR3 sequences, 13% to 15% of them seen only once. General study results and limits: Most thyroid clonotypes that were expanded above 0.001 also turned up in blood.

Exclusion of patients followed from uncontrolled infection, other autoimmune disease, pregnancy or lactation. On the basis of clinical symptoms, serum thyroxine and TRAb, thyroid ultrasound and orbital computed tomography, diagnoses were made. Germline CDR1 is SGHKS and CDR2 is YYEKEE (reference sequence). V was clipped by 2 bases and J by 4 bases, with 19 bases between them. The CDR3 runs to 16 residues. The genes are TRBV5-5 and TRBJ2-7; D may be TRBD2 (7 bases). Input material: blood. The sequence was obtained from a woman younger than 30 with Graves' hyperthyroidism. CDR3 DNA: TGTGCCAGCAGCTTTGCTAGCGGAAGGGGGGTTTACGAGCAGTACTTC. Translated, it gives CASSFASGRGVYEQYF.